These T cell receptor beta chains were read from a single sample in a study of cytomegalovirus exposure and HLA in healthy donors. Clones were read by immunoSEQ multiplex PCR, and TCRdb kept only the in-frame ones, dropping some. This repertoire shows about 86,000 clones, roughly 77% found once; its top ten account for under 15%. Sequenced material: PBMCs. These receptors all come from a woman aged 40 to 50 in good health and CMV-seropositive. CDR3s include the opening cysteine and the closing phenylalanine or tryptophan. D genes are given only for firm matches. A row's size may be missing; if present it is once, few, many or a size class.

j_gene | v_gene | abundance | d_gene | CDR3aa | CDR3nt
TRBJ2-3 | TRBV7-2 | - | TRBD1 | CASSSGTGRSDTQYF | TGTGCCAGCAGTTCGGGGACAGGGCGGTCAGATACGCAGTATTTT
TRBJ1-5 | TRBV27 | - | - | CASSLLGQSQSNQPQHF | TGTGCCAGCAGTTTATTGGGACAATCACAGTCGAATCAGCCCCAGCATTTT
TRBJ2-2 | TRBV18 | - | - | CASSLRDTGELFF | TGTGCCAGCTCACTCCGGGACACCGGGGAGCTGTTTTTT
TRBJ1-2 | TRBV27 | - | TRBD1 | CASSSRDRGNYGYTF | TGTGCCAGCAGTTCCCGGGACAGGGGTAACTATGGCTACACCTTC
TRBJ1-2 | TRBV28 | - | TRBD1 | CASSPWDSGYGYTF | TGTGCCAGCAGTCCCTGGGACAGCGGCTATGGCTACACCTTC
TRBJ1-2 | TRBV28 | - | - | CASSKETAAYGYTF | TGTGCCAGCAGTAAAGAAACAGCCGCGTATGGCTACACCTTC
TRBJ2-7 | TRBV7-9 | - | TRBD1 | CASSLDRGQGYEQYF | TGTGCCAGCAGCTTAGACAGGGGGCAAGGGTACGAGCAGTACTTC
TRBJ1-1 | TRBV27 | - | - | CASSRDRVAGNTEAFF | TGTGCCAGCAGTCGCGACCGGGTTGCGGGGAACACTGAAGCTTTCTTT
TRBJ2-5 | TRBV7-2 | - | TRBD2 | CASSLVGSGKETQYF | TGTGCCAGCAGCTTAGTTGGCAGCGGGAAAGAGACCCAGTACTTC
TRBJ2-7 | TRBV5-6 | - | - | CASWARGGSYEQYF | TGTGCCAGCTGGGCCAGGGGCGGATCCTACGAGCAGTACTTC
TRBJ2-7 | TRBV6-5 | - | - | CASSSVGEGSEQYF | TGTGCCAGCAGTTCGGTGGGTGAGGGCTCAGAGCAGTACTTC
TRBJ1-2 | TRBV7-9 | - | - | CASSLDRDNGYTF | TGTGCCAGCAGCCTAGACAGAGACAATGGCTACACCTTC
TRBJ1-3 | TRBV18 | - | - | CASSPSRSSGNTIYF | TGTGCCAGCTCACCCTCCAGATCCTCTGGAAACACCATATATTTT
TRBJ2-1 | TRBV4-1 | - | TRBD2 | CASSPTGLGSYNEQFF | TGCGCCAGCAGCCCAACGGGACTAGGGTCCTACAATGAGCAGTTCTTC
TRBJ2-7 | TRBV9 | - | - | CASSFGQTSYEQYF | TGTGCCAGCAGCTTTGGACAGACAAGCTACGAGCAGTACTTC
TRBJ2-7 | TRBV29-1 | - | - | CSVVSDSSYEQYF | TGCAGCGTGGTCAGCGATAGCTCCTACGAGCAGTACTTC
TRBJ1-4 | TRBV28 | - | - | CASSSQTEYNEKLFF | TGTGCCAGCAGTTCCCAGACAGAGTATAATGAAAAACTGTTTTTT
TRBJ2-1 | TRBV19 | - | - | CASGQGINEQFF | TGTGCCTCCGGGCAGGGGATAAATGAGCAGTTCTTC
TRBJ2-6 | TRBV9 | - | - | CASSVLSGASGANVLTF | TGTGCCAGCAGCGTACTGAGTGGGGCATCTGGGGCCAACGTCCTGACTTTC
TRBJ2-1 | TRBV7-9 | - | TRBD2 | CASSLGGTRINEQFF | TGTGCCAGCAGCTTGGGTGGGACTAGAATCAATGAGCAGTTCTTC
TRBJ2-1 | TRBV6-5 | - | TRBD2 | CASSYTSGRIDEQFF | TGTGCCAGCAGTTACACTAGCGGGAGAATAGATGAGCAGTTCTTC
TRBJ2-1 | TRBV4-3 | - | - | CASSQGISGYSSYNEQFF | TGCGCCAGCAGCCAAGGGATCTCCGGTTACAGCTCCTACAATGAGCAGTTCTTC
TRBJ1-2 | TRBV19 | - | - | CASIPLDSPGYGYTF | TGTGCCAGTATCCCTTTGGACTCTCCGGGCTATGGCTACACCTTC
TRBJ2-7 | TRBV7-9 | once | - | CASSARDSYEQYF | TGTGCCAGCAGCGCCCGCGACTCCTACGAGCAGTACTTC
TRBJ1-1 | TRBV15 | - | - | CATSVLGTGTEAFF | TGTGCCACCAGCGTCCTAGGTACGGGGACTGAAGCTTTCTTT
TRBJ1-5 | TRBV5-1 | - | - | CASSADGSGNQPQHF | TGCGCCAGCAGCGCGGACGGGAGCGGCAATCAGCCCCAGCATTTT
TRBJ1-1 | TRBV7-2 | - | - | CASSLGGPRRRTEAFF | TGTGCCAGCAGCTTAGGGGGCCCACGAAGAAGGACTGAAGCTTTCTTT
TRBJ2-7 | TRBV4-3 | - | TRBD2 | CASSQTVSGRANEQYF | TGCGCCAGCAGCCAAACTGTTAGCGGGAGGGCTAACGAGCAGTACTTC
TRBJ1-5 | TRBV27 | - | TRBD1 | CASGRTRGRGESNQPQHF | TGTGCCAGCGGTCGGACCAGGGGGCGCGGGGAAAGCAATCAGCCCCAGCATTTT
TRBJ2-5 | TRBV9 | - | TRBD2 | CASSVSRGGTSLYQETQYF | TGTGCCAGCAGCGTTTCTCGGGGGGGGACTAGCCTGTACCAAGAGACCCAGTACTTC
TRBJ2-7 | TRBV6-6 | - | TRBD1 | CASTRTGRLEQYF | TGTGCCAGCACCAGGACAGGGCGCCTCGAGCAGTACTTC
TRBJ2-7 | TRBV28 | - | TRBD1 | CASSFKNRDRDSYEQYF | TGTGCCAGCAGTTTTAAAAACCGGGACAGGGACTCCTACGAGCAGTACTTC
TRBJ1-1 | TRBV28 | - | - | CASSLGRGSEAFF | TGTGCCAGCAGTTTGGGCAGGGGATCTGAAGCTTTCTTT
TRBJ2-3 | TRBV7-2 | - | - | CASSLKLFADTQYF | TGTGCCAGCAGCTTAAAGCTGTTCGCAGATACGCAGTATTTT
TRBJ1-2 | TRBV27 | - | TRBD1 | CASSLHGQGRVYGYTF | TGTGCCAGCAGTTTACACGGACAGGGACGGGTCTATGGCTACACCTTC
TRBJ1-1 | TRBV9 | - | TRBD1 | CASSTHRGTEAFF | TGTGCCAGCAGCACCCACAGGGGCACTGAAGCTTTCTTT
TRBJ1-6 | TRBV9 | - | - | CASSGQGTSPLHF | TGTGCCAGCAGCGGTCAGGGGACCTCACCCCTCCACTTT
TRBJ1-1 | TRBV30 | - | - | CAWSTPPGAFF | TGTGCCTGGAGCACTCCTCCTGGAGCTTTCTTT
TRBJ1-2 | TRBV5-1 | - | TRBD1 | CASSLDPMGQGNYGYTF | TGCGCCAGCAGCTTGGACCCGATGGGACAGGGGAACTATGGCTACACCTTC
TRBJ1-5 | TRBV6-5 | - | TRBD1 | CASSRDRSTNQPQHF | TGTGCCAGCAGCCGGGACAGGTCCACCAATCAGCCCCAGCATTTT
TRBJ1-2 | TRBV12-5 | - | TRBD1 | CASGLVRTGGSSNYGYTF | TGTGCTAGTGGTTTGGTACGGACAGGGGGCTCCTCTAACTATGGCTACACCTTC
TRBJ1-5 | TRBV28 | few | - | CASSLHTEGHQPQHF | TGTGCCAGCAGTTTGCATACGGAGGGACATCAGCCCCAGCATTTT
TRBJ2-3 | TRBV10-3 | few | - | CAISESNRDTQYF | TGTGCCATCAGTGAGTCCAACAGAGATACGCAGTATTTT
TRBJ1-1 | TRBV5-1 | - | TRBD1 | CASSTGQRYTEAFF | TGCGCCAGCAGCACGGGACAGCGATACACTGAAGCTTTCTTT
TRBJ2-1 | TRBV7-3 | - | TRBD2 | CASSSGTNSNEQFF | TGTGCCAGCAGCTCAGGGACTAACTCCAATGAGCAGTTCTTC
TRBJ1-2 | TRBV7-3 | - | TRBD1 | CASSPGDRGSIGYTF | TGTGCCAGCAGCCCTGGGGACAGGGGTTCAATAGGCTACACCTTC
TRBJ2-3 | TRBV7-2 | once | - | CASSTGLFTDTQYF | TGTGCCAGCAGCACGGGACTGTTCACAGATACGCAGTATTTT
TRBJ2-2 | TRBV11-3 | - | TRBD2 | CASSPVRGGRAGELFF | TGTGCCAGCAGCCCAGTGCGGGGGGGGCGCGCCGGGGAGCTGTTTTTT
TRBJ2-6 | TRBV5-1 | - | - | CASSLGGLAGANVLTF | TGCGCCAGCAGCTTGGGCGGCCTAGCCGGGGCCAACGTCCTGACTTTC
TRBJ1-2 | TRBV5-8 | - | - | CASTMRREPHYGYTF | TGTGCCAGCACCATGAGAAGAGAGCCTCACTATGGCTACACCTTC
TRBJ1-2 | TRBV7-9 | - | - | CASSLAKYENGYTF | TGTGCCAGCAGCTTAGCGAAATACGAGAATGGCTACACCTTC
TRBJ2-5 | TRBV18 | - | TRBD2 | CASSPGGSQETQYF | TGTGCCAGCTCACCGGGCGGGAGCCAAGAGACCCAGTACTTC
TRBJ1-2 | TRBV7-8 | - | - | CASSLGHSGYTF | TGTGCCAGCAGCTTAGGTCACAGTGGCTACACCTTC